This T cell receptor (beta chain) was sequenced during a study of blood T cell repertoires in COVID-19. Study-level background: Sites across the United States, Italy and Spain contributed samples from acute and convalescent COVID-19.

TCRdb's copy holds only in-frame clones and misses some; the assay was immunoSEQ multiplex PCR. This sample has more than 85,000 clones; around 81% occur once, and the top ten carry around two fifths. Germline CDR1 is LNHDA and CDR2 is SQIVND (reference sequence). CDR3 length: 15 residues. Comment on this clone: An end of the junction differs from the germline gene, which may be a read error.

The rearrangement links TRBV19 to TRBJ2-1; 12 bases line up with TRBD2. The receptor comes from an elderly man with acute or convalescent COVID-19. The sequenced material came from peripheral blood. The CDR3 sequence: CASTILAGGENEQFF. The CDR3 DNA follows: TGTGCCAGTACTATACTAGCGGGAGGTGAGAATGAGCAGTTCTTC.